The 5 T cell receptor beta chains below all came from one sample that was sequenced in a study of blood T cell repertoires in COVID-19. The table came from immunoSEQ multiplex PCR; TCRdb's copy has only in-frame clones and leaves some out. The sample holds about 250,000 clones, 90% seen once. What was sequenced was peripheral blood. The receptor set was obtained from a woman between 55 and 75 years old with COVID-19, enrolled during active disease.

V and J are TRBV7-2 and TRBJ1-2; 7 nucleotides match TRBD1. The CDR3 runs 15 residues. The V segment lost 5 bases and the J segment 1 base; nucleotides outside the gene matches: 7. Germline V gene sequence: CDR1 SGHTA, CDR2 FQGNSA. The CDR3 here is CASSQSTGRNYGYTF. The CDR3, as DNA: TGTGCCAGCAGCCAGTCGACAGGGCGTAACTATGGCTACACCTTC.

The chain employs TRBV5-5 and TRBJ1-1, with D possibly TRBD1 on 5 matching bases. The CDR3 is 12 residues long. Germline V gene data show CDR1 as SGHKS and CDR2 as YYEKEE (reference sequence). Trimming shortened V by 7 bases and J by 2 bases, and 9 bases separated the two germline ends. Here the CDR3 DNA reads TGTGCCAGCGGCAGGGTTAACACTGAAGCTTTCTTT. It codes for CASGRVNTEAFF.

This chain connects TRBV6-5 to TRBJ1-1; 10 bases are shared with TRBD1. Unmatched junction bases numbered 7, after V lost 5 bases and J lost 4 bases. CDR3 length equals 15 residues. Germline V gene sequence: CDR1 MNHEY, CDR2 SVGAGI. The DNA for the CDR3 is TGTGCCAGCAGTAGCCGGGACAGGGGTCGCACTGAAGCTTTCTTT. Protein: CASSSRDRGRTEAFF.

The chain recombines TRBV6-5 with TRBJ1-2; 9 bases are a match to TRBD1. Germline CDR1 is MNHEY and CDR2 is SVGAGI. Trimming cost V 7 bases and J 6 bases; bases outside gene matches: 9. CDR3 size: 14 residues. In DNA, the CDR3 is TGTGCCAGCAACCACCGGGACAGGGCGGATGGCTACACCTTC. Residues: CASNHRDRADGYTF.

The CDR3 bases are TGTGCCAGCAGTGACAATGGCCTTAACTATGGCTACACCTTC. Amino acid sequence: CASSDNGLNYGYTF. J is TRBJ1-2 and V is TRBV6-1; D is uncertain. The CDR3 totals 14 residues. Deletions cut 3 bases from V and 1 base from J, with 9 bases between. Germline lookup yields CDR1 MNHNS and CDR2 SASEGT.